This T cell receptor (beta chain) was sequenced in a study of regulatory T cells in long-lasting Graves disease. The CDR3 totals 15 residues. Germline CDR1 DFQATT, CDR2 SNEGSKA (reference sequence). V lost 3 bases and J 1 base, leaving 13 bases between the germline ends. Construction of the TCR beta libraries employed iRepertoire HTBI primers in conjunction with Arm-PCR of CDR3 regions. TCRdb recomputed calls from the multiplex PCR reads with MiXCR, one row per CDR3 protein. This sample has about 660,000 distinct CDR3 sequences; 30% occur once, and the top ten carry 40% to 50%. Time point meaning: persistent/refractory GD, antithyroid drugs over 5 years with positive TRAb. There was RNA extracted from PBMCs, and the TCR library was made from it. From an endocrinology department in Xi'an, China, came the patients. As for this clonotype: Its antigen is currently unknown.

General study points: New patients shared some 980 public clonotypes, and persistent patients shared more, with about 2,700. With a small sample size, accuracy may have been reduced.

This receptor was obtained from a female donor with Graves disease. The chain combines TRBV20-1 with TRBJ1-5; tentative D call: TRBD1 (5 bases). Sequencing was performed on peripheral blood mononuclear cells (PBMCs), taken when the disease was refractory, from a patient treated with antithyroid drugs. The CDR3 reads CSASTLRDSNQPQHF. CDR3 nucleotides: TGCAGTGCTAGCACCCTCCGGGACAGCAATCAGCCCCAGCATTTT.